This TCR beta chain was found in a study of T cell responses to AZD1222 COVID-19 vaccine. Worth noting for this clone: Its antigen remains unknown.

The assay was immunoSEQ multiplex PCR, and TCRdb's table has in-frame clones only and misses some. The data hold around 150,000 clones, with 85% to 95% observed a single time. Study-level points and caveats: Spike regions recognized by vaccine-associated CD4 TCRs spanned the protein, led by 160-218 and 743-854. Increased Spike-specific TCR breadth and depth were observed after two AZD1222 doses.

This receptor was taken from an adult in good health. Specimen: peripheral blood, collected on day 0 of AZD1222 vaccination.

The CDR3 reads CASSLGRGAGETQYF. In DNA, the CDR3 is TGTGCCAGCAGCTTGGGTAGGGGCGCGGGAGAGACCCAGTACTTC. This chain uses TRBV11-3 with TRBJ2-5, with D perhaps TRBD1 or TRBD2 (5 bases each). V lost 3 bases to trimming and J lost 4 bases, with 15 bases between them. The CDR3 length is 15 residues. Germline V CDR1 and CDR2: SGHNT, YENEEA. Full variable domain (outside the CDR3, taken from reference TRBV11-3 and TRBJ2-5): EAGVVQSPRYKIIEKKQPVAFWCNPISGHNTLYWYLQNLGQGPELLIRYENEEAVDDSQLPKDRFSAERLKGVDSTLKIQPAELGDSAVYLCASSLGRGAGETQYFGPGTRLLVL.